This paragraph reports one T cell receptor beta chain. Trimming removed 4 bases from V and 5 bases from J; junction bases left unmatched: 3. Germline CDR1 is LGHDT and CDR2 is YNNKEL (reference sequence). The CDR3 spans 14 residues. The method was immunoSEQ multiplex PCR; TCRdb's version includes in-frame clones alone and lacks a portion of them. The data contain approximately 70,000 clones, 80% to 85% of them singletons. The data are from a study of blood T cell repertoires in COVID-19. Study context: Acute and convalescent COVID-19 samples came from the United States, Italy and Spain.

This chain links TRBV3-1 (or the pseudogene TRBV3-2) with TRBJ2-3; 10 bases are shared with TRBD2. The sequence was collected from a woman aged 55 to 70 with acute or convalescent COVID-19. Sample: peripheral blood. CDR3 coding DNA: TGTGCCAGCAGCCGAAGACTAGCGGGAGATACGCAGTATTTT. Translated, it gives CASSRRLAGDTQYF.